The 22 T cell receptor beta chains reported below all come from one sample, sequenced in a study of blood T cell repertoires in COVID-19. The assay was immunoSEQ multiplex PCR, and TCRdb's table has in-frame clones only and misses some. The data contain some 190,000 clones, 80% to 90% of them seen just once; the ten biggest clones take up 2% to 2.5%. Sequencing was done on a sample of PBMCs or T cells enriched from blood (not recorded which). The receptors originated from a middle-aged woman with acute COVID-19.

Here the CDR3 DNA reads TGTGCCAGCAGCCCAGGGGGCGGCTACAATGAGCAGTTCTTC. Protein: CASSPGGGYNEQFF. The V gene is TRBV7-9, the J gene TRBJ2-1, with 8 bases matching TRBD1. Germline V gene lookup returns CDR1 SEHNR and CDR2 FQNEAQ (reference sequence). The CDR3 extends over 14 amino acids. The J segment lost 3 bases and the V segment lost 5 bases, leaving 3 bases of the junction unmatched.

The rearrangement joins TRBV7-8 to TRBJ2-1; D perhaps matches TRBD2 (6 bases). Trimming stripped 1 base from V and 10 bases from J, with 11 bases between. The CDR3 runs to 13 residues. Per the germline V gene, CDR1 is SGHVS and CDR2 is FQNEAQ. CDR3 nucleotides: TGTGCCAGCAGCTTAGGACTTGCGGGGGAGCAGTTCTTC. It codes for CASSLGLAGEQFF.

This clone was observed once. This rearrangement joins TRBV11-2 to TRBJ1-1; 7 bases align to TRBD1. The CDR3 length is 14 residues. From germline, CDR1 is SGHAT and CDR2 FQNNGV. The junction had 6 bases not matched to a gene; V was cut back by 3 bases and J by 5 bases. CDR3 residues: CASSLATGWTEAFF. CDR3 in DNA: TGTGCCAGCAGCTTGGCGACAGGGTGGACTGAAGCTTTCTTT.

This chain links TRBV5-6 with TRBJ1-2; 10 nucleotides align to TRBD1. The V and J ends lost 2 bases and 2 bases, in that order; junction bases with no gene match: 3. This CDR3 is built from 15 residues. Germline V gives CDR1 SGHDT, CDR2 YYEEEE. The CDR3 protein is CASSFTGQGNYGYTF. In DNA, the CDR3 is TGTGCCAGCAGCTTCACGGGACAGGGGAACTATGGCTACACCTTC.

V gene TRBV6-5 combines with J gene TRBJ2-7; D is perhaps TRBD1 (6 bases). This CDR3 is built from 13 residues. Trimming pared 7 bases from V and 2 bases from J, leaving 12 bases between. CDR1 and CDR2 from the germline V gene are MNHEY and SVGAGI. CDR3 region: CASTDRVAYEQYF. CDR3 sequence (DNA): TGTGCCAGCACGGACAGAGTTGCCTACGAGCAGTACTTC.

The count of this clone is one. J is TRBJ2-7 and V is TRBV27; 9 bases are shared with TRBD1. Germline V lookup: CDR1 MNHEY, CDR2 SMNVEV (reference sequence). The CDR3 length is 14 residues. V dropped 5 bases and J dropped 3; count of bases not matched to a gene: 5. The CDR3 DNA follows: TGTGCCAGCAGTCCCGGGACAGGGAACTACGAGCAGTACTTC. This codes for CASSPGTGNYEQYF.

The CDR3 loop is CATSTGTGGGKLFF. The DNA for the CDR3 is TGTGCCACCTCTACCGGGACAGGGGGAGGAAAACTGTTTTTT. The chain links TRBV15 to TRBJ1-4; 11 positions agree with TRBD1. The junction had 9 bases not matched to a gene; V was cut back by 8 bases and J by 10 bases. Looked up from germline, CDR1 is LNHNV and CDR2 is YYDKDF (reference sequence). This CDR3 region has 14 residues.

This sequence joins TRBV5-1 and TRBJ2-5, with D tentatively TRBD1 (5 bases). The CDR3 contains 14 residues. V was pared by 1 base and J by 1 base, with 8 bases between. Per germline, CDR1 SGHRS and CDR2 YFSETQ. CDR3 amino acids: CASSLFTGQETQYF. The CDR3 region has the DNA TGCGCCAGCAGCTTGTTCACAGGCCAAGAGACCCAGTACTTC.

This sequence joins TRBV6-5 and TRBJ1-4; D perhaps matches TRBD1 (5 bases). V was clipped by 6 bases and J by 10 bases, with 12 bases between them. Germline assignment: CDR1 MNHEY and CDR2 SVGAGI. The CDR3 loop spans 12 amino acids. This chain's CDR3 is CASSPLGGKLFF. CDR3 nucleotide sequence: TGTGCCAGCAGCCCCCTGGGGGGAAAACTGTTTTTT.

The CDR3 region is CASSQDSNNEQFF. In DNA form, the CDR3 reads TGTGCCAGCAGCCAAGACAGCAACAATGAGCAGTTCTTC. The chain is built from TRBV7-8 and TRBJ2-1, with TRBD1 as a possible D gene (5 bases). The CDR3 loop spans 13 amino acids. The V gene lost 5 bases and the J gene lost 5 bases, with 10 bases spanning the gap. Germline V gives CDR1 SGHVS, CDR2 FQNEAQ.

This clone was seen more than once but under ten times. This chain uses TRBV7-9 with TRBJ1-5, with D perhaps matching TRBD1 (5 bases). From germline, CDR1 is SEHNR and CDR2 FQNEAQ (reference sequence). The CDR3 runs 14 residues. The ends were cut back, 4 bases at V and 6 bases at J, with 13 bases in the middle. The CDR3, as DNA: TGTGCCAGCAGCTCCCCGGGAGGGACTCAGCCCCAGCATTTT. Amino acids: CASSSPGGTQPQHF.

The genes are TRBV30 and TRBJ2-1, with a possible D match to TRBD2 (6 bases). The CDR3 consists of 13 residues. With 0 bases removed from V and 4 bases from J, the gap between germline ends came to 7 bases. Per the germline V gene, CDR1 is GTSNPN and CDR2 is SVGIG (reference sequence). The CDR3 protein is CAWSVREYNEQFF. The CDR3 region has the DNA TGTGCCTGGAGTGTTCGGGAGTACAATGAGCAGTTCTTC.

The chain has TRBV7-6 and TRBJ2-2; 7 bases are shared with TRBD2. The CDR3 runs 15 residues. Germline-derived CDR1 and CDR2 are SGHVS and FNYEAQ. The trim removed 6 bases at V and 5 bases at J, leaving 9 bases unmatched. CDR3 protein: CASSSVGGPTGELFF. CDR3 coding DNA: TGTGCCAGCAGTTCGGTGGGAGGGCCTACCGGGGAGCTGTTTTTT. Complete variable domain (other parts from reference TRBV7-6 and TRBJ2-2): GAGVSQSPRYKVTKRGQDVALRCDPISGHVSLYWYRQALGQGPEFLTYFNYEAQQDKSGLPNDRFSAERPEGSISTLTIQRTEQRDSAMYRCASSSVGGPTGELFFGEGSRLTVL.

This chain joins TRBV11-2 and TRBJ2-2; perhaps TRBD2 as D (7 bases). Per germline, CDR1 SGHAT and CDR2 FQNNGV. The V end was cut by 5 bases, the J end by 4 bases, with 17 bases between. The CDR3 covers 16 residues. CDR3: CASSRQVGGGTGELFF. The CDR3 DNA is TGTGCCAGCAGCCGCCAGGTGGGAGGGGGCACCGGGGAGCTGTTTTTT. Combining the CDR3 with reference TRBV11-2 and TRBJ2-2 gives the whole variable domain EAGVAQSPRYKIIEKRQSVAFWCNPISGHATLYWYQQILGQGPKLLIQFQNNGVVDDSQLPKDRFSAERLKGVDSTLKIQPAKLEDSAVYLCASSRQVGGGTGELFFGEGSRLTVL.

The rearrangement uses TRBV7-9 and TRBJ1-2, with D hard to call. The CDR3 has 14 amino acids. V lost 5 bases to trimming and J lost 2 bases, with 12 bases between them. Per germline, CDR1 SEHNR and CDR2 FQNEAQ (reference sequence). The CDR3, as DNA: TGTGCCAGCAGCCTCGGCCAGGCGAACTATGGCTACACCTTC. This gives the protein CASSLGQANYGYTF.

The chain links TRBV21-1 to TRBJ2-1; the table's D call, TRBD1, was not checked against the DNA. TRBV21-1 is a recognized pseudogene. CDR3 length equals 13 residues. The CDR3 protein is CASSKTGNNEQFF. The CDR3 bases are TGTGCCAGCTCCAAGACAGGCAACAATGAGCAGTTCTTC.

The J gene is TRBJ2-5, the V gene TRBV4-1; D not certain. CDR1 and CDR2 (germline): MGHRA, YSYEKL. V lost 0 bases and J lost 11, with 10 bases in between. This CDR3 has 12 amino acids. CDR3 nucleotides: TGCGCCAGCAGCCAAGATCTCGGAGAGCAGTACTTC. Translating it yields CASSQDLGEQYF.

In DNA, the CDR3 is TGTGCCAGCAGTTCCTGGACAGGGGGCCTCGAGACCCAGTACTTC. This sequence encodes CASSSWTGGLETQYF. The V call is TRBV6-5, the J call TRBJ2-5; 11 bases agree with TRBD1. CDR3 size: 15 residues. V dropped 4 bases and J dropped 5; count of bases not matched to a gene: 6. Germline assignment: CDR1 MNHEY and CDR2 SVGAGI.

V and J are TRBV19 and TRBJ1-5; 8 bases align to TRBD1. V dropped 5 bases and J dropped 1; count of bases not matched to a gene: 7. Germline CDR1 and CDR2: LNHDA and SQIVND (reference sequence). This CDR3 region has 16 residues. The CDR3 region is CASSVGQGNSNQPQHF. In DNA form, the CDR3 reads TGTGCCAGTAGTGTCGGACAGGGCAACAGCAATCAGCCCCAGCATTTT.

The chain joins TRBV27 to TRBJ1-2, with D maybe TRBD1 (5 bases). Trimming left V 3 bases short and J 0 bases short, with 8 bases between. The germline gives CDR1 MNHEY, CDR2 SMNVEV (reference sequence). The CDR3 sequence is 14 residues long. CDR3 sequence reads: CASSLTAANYGYTF. Written as DNA, the CDR3 is TGTGCCAGCAGTTTGACAGCAGCTAACTATGGCTACACCTTC.

J is TRBJ1-3 and V is TRBV29-1; D unresolved. Germline values: CDR1 SQVTM, CDR2 ANQGSEA. Trimming took off 2 bases at V and 4 bases at J, with 12 bases between the two ends. The CDR3 has 14 residues. The CDR3 spells CSVESNSGGNTIYF. The DNA for the CDR3 is TGCAGCGTTGAAAGTAACAGTGGGGGAAACACCATATATTTT.

The CDR3 reads CASSYSRDRGPYEQYF. CDR3 DNA: TGTGCCAGCAGTTACTCCCGGGACAGGGGGCCATACGAGCAGTACTTC. The chain has TRBV6-5 and TRBJ2-7; the match to TRBD1 covers 12 bases. Germline V gene sequence: CDR1 MNHEY, CDR2 SVGAGI. The CDR3 extends over 16 amino acids. With V trimmed by 0 bases and J by 4 bases, 4 bases remained unmatched.